This T cell receptor beta chain is from a study of OX40 agonist ivuxolimab in advanced cancers. General study findings and limits: Low normalized clonal expansion also occurred in some nonresponding patients.

Regarding this clone: What it recognizes is unknown.

Some clones are missing from TCRdb's copy, which holds only in-frame ones; the method was immunoSEQ multiplex PCR. The data hold roughly 90,000 clones, with roughly 88% observed a single time. Trimming pared 4 bases from V and 4 bases from J, leaving 8 bases between. Germline V gene data show CDR1 as MRHNA and CDR2 as SNTAGT. The CDR3 has 13 residues. Autoimmune disease history or systemic immunosuppression disqualified patients. The V gene is TRBV6-4, the J gene TRBJ2-1; D is uncertain. This specimen was CD4+ or CD8+ T cells sorted from blood, taken in a trial of the OX40 agonist ivuxolimab. This TCR came from an adult with an advanced solid tumor such as melanoma, head and neck, liver or kidney cancer. The CDR3, as DNA: TGTGCCAGCAGTGTAGGGCCTTACAATGAGCAGTTCTTC. It yields the protein CASSVGPYNEQFF.